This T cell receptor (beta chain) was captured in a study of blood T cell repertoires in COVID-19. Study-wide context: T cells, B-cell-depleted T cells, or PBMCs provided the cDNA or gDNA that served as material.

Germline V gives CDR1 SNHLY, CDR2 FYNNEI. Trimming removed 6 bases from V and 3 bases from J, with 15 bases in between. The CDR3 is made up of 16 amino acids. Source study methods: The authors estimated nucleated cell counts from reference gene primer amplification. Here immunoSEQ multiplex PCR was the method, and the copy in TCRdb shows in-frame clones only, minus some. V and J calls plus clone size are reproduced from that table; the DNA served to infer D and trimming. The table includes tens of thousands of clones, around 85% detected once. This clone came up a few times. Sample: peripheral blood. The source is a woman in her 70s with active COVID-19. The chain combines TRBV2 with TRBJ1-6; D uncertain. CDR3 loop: CASRATGVLYNSPLHF. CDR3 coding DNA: TGTGCCAGCAGGGCGACGGGTGTTCTCTATAATTCACCCCTCCACTTT.